This T cell receptor beta chain is from a study of CD8+CD57+ T cells in acquired aplastic anemia. Findings and limits, study-wide: Between the patient and control groups, CD8+ Simpson's diversity did not differ significantly.

Investigators profiled TCR beta VDJ and CDR3 from genomic DNA template. In TCRdb, the reads were re-called with MiXCR into one record per CDR3 protein. The table records about 240,000 distinct CDR3 sequences, around 46% of them present only once. About this clonotype: Its specificity is not known. The CDR3 does not end in the conserved phenylalanine or tryptophan, so this is likely a read error.

An expansion of CD8+CD57+ cells by flow cytometry had been shown in patients chosen for sequencing. Severe acquired aplastic anemia affected all patients. Germline lookup yields CDR1 LNHNV and CDR2 YYDKDF (reference sequence). This CDR3 region has 17 residues. V was pared by 0 bases and J by 0 bases, with 12 bases between. The clonotype originates from a human donor with aplastic anemia. The specimen was sorted CD4+, CD8+, or CD8+CD57+ T cells (not recorded which) from PBMCs. V gene TRBV15 combines with J gene TRBJ1-5; the D gene is possibly TRBD1 (5 bases). The DNA of the CDR3 is TGTGCCACCAGCAGAGAGGCGACGGGGGATAGCAATCAGCCCCAGCATCTT. It is translated as CATSREATGDSNQPQHL.